The rows below give T cell receptor beta chains drawn from one sample of a study of T cell responses to AZD1222 COVID-19 vaccine. Some clones are missing from TCRdb's copy, which holds only in-frame ones; the method was immunoSEQ multiplex PCR. Of roughly 120,000 clones listed, about 91% are singletons. The sequences come from peripheral blood, collected on day 0 of AZD1222 vaccination. These receptors came from an adult in good health. Both conserved end residues are trimmed from each CDR3.

V gene | CDR3 protein
TRBV7-8 | ASSLAGAGTGELF
TRBV6-5 | ASRTGSYGYT
TRBV29-1 | SAGQGSNEKLF
TRBV3-1/TRBV3-2 | ASSPPGLENEKLF
TRBV7-2 | ASSSKTTGELF
TRBV3-1/TRBV3-2 | ASSQDGRALSSYEQY
TRBV4-3 | ASSLPDRAPNQPQH
TRBV9 | ASSLTDSGNTIY
TRBV28 | ASSSGLAAGTGELF
TRBV7-6 | ASSLASASTDTQY
TRBV3-1/TRBV3-2 | ASSQATGNYGYT
TRBV4-2 | ASSQGATDTQY
TRBV7-9 | ASSQGQGGGYT
TRBV9 | ASSVAGASTDTQY
TRBV10-3 | ATSRGTNQPQH
TRBV5-1 | ASSLEGRFSGNTIY
TRBV6-5 | ASSLDRGEKLF
TRBV18 | ASSPPMFGTGSGKLF
TRBV19 | ASRKDYSYEQY
TRBV5-1 | ASSLAVWGANGELF
TRBV5-1 | ASSLGLTDTQY
TRBV3-1/TRBV3-2 | ASSSWDRPNQPQH
TRBV7-9 | ASSSQGLVDTEAF
TRBV3-1/TRBV3-2 | ASSQDGPYSNQPQH
TRBV7-2 | ASSFPGGGRETQY
TRBV6-1 | ASSEALDRTGGYT
TRBV3-1/TRBV3-2 | ASSQGSGPLH
TRBV9 | ASSSPPGDSLFVSEAF
TRBV3-1/TRBV3-2 | ASSQGPLAGVYEQY
TRBV6-4 | ASRATGITEAF
TRBV5-1 | ASSPDRAREKLF
TRBV28 | ASTTAVVAEAF
TRBV6-4 | ASSVQQGNTGELF
TRBV6-6 | ASSYRESEPQH
TRBV11-2 | ASSPNIRVNSPLH
TRBV5-6 | ASSWAGTPNEKLF
TRBV5-1 | ASSSDSSAAEQF
TRBV5-1 | ASSAEQGNEKLF
TRBV12-3/TRBV12-4 | ASRRDSYGYT
TRBV9 | ASSTGGRDRRSPLH
TRBV11-3 | ASSKARNEQF
TRBV2 | ARMGRGTVDYNEQF
TRBV6-1 | ASSEGGPYEKLF
TRBV18 | ASSPWIGDEQY